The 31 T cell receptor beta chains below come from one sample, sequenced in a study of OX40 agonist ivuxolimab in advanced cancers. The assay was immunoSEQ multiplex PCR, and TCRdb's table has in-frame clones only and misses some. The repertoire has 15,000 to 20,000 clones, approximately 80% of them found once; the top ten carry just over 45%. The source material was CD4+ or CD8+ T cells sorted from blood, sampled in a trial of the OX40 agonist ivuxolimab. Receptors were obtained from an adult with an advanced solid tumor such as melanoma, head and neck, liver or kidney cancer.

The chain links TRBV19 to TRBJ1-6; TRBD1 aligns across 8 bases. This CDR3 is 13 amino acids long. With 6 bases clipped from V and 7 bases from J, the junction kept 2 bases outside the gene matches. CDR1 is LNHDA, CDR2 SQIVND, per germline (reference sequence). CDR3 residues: CASSGQGNSPLHF. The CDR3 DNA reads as TGTGCCAGTAGCGGACAGGGAAATTCACCCCTCCACTTT. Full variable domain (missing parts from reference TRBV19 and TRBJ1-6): DGGITQSPKYLFRKEGQNVTLSCEQNLNHDAMYWYRQDPGQGLRLIYYSQIVNDFQKGDIAEGYSVSREKKESFPLTVTSAQKNPTAFYLCASSGQGNSPLHFGNGTRLTVT.

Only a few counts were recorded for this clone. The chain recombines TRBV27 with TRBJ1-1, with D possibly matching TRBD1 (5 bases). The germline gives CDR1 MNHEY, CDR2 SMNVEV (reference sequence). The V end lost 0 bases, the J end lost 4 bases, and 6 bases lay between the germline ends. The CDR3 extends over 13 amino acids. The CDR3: CASSLSDSTEAFF. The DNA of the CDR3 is TGTGCCAGCAGTTTATCAGACAGCACTGAAGCTTTCTTT.

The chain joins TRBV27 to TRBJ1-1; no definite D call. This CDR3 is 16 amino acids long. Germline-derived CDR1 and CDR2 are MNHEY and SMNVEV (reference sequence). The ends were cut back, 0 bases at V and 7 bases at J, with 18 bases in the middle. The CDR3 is CASSLSSALTNGEAFF. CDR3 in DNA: TGTGCCAGCAGTTTATCCTCCGCCCTCACTAACGGTGAAGCTTTCTTT.

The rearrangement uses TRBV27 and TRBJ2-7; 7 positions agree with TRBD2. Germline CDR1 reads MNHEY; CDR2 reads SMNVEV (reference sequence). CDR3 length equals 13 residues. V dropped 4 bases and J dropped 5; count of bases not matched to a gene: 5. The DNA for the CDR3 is TGTGCCAGCAGTTCGGGGGGAATCAACGAGCAGTACTTC. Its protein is CASSSGGINEQYF.

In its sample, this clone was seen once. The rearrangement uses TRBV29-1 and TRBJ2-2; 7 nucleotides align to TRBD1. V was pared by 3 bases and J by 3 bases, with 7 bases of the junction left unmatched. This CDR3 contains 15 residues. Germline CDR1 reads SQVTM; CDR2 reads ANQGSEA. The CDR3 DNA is TGCAGCGTTGAGGAAAGGGGGCGGGACACCGGGGAGCTGTTTTTT. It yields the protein CSVEERGRDTGELFF.

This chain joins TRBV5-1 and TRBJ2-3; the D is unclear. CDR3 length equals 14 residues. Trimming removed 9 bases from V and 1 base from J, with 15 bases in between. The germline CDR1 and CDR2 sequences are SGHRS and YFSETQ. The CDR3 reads CATKVHLGTDTQYF. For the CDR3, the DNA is TGCGCCACCAAAGTTCACCTTGGCACAGATACGCAGTATTTT. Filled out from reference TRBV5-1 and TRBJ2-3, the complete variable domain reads KAGVTQTPRYLIKTRGQQVTLSCSPISGHRSVSWYQQTPGQGLQFLFEYFSETQRNKGNFPGRFSGRQFSNSRSEMNVSTLELGDSALYLCATKVHLGTDTQYFGPGTRLTVL.

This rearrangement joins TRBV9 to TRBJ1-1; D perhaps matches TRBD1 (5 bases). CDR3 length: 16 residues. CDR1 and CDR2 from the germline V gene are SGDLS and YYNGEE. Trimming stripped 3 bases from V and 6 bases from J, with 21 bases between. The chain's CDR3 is CASSATAQGRRAEAFF. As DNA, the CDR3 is TGTGCCAGCAGCGCGACAGCTCAGGGTAGGCGAGCTGAAGCTTTCTTT.

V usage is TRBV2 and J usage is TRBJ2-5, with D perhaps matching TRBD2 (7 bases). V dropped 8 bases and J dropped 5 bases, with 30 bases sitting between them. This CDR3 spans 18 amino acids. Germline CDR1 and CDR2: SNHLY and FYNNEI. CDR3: CASGGERDVLVGSETQYF. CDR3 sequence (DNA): TGTGCCAGCGGGGGCGAGCGGGACGTGTTAGTTGGCAGTGAGACCCAGTACTTC.

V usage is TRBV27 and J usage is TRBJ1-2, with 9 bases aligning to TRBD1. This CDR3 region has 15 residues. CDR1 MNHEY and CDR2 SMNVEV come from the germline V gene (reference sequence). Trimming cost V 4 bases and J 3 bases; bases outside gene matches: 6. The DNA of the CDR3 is TGTGCCAGCAGTTCGTTGGGACAGGGAGACTATGGCTACACCTTC. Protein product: CASSSLGQGDYGYTF.

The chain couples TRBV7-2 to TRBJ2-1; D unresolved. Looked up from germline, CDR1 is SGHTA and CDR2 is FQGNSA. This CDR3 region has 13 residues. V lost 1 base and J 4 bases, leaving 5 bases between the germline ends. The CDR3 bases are TGTGCCAGCAGCTTAGAGACGTACAATGAGCAGTTCTTC. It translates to CASSLETYNEQFF.

In DNA form, the CDR3 reads TGCGCCAGCAGCCACCCGGGAGGCAACGAGCAGTACTTC. Its translation: CASSHPGGNEQYF. J is TRBJ2-7 and V is TRBV4-3, with 7 nucleotides matching TRBD2. Per germline, CDR1 LGHNA and CDR2 YSLEER. The CDR3 totals 13 residues. J gave up 5 bases and V 3 bases, and 4 bases lay outside the gene matches.

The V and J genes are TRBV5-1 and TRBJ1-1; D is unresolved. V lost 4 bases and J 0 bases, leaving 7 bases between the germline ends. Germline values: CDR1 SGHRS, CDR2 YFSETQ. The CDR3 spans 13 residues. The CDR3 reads CASSTRMNTEAFF. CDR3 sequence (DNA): TGCGCCAGCAGCACACGGATGAACACTGAAGCTTTCTTT.

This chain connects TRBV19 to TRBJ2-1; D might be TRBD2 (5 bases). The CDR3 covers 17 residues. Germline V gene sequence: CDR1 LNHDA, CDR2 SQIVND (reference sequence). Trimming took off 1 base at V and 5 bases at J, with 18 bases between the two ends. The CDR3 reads CASSIVFGERANNEQFF. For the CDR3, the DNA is TGTGCCAGTAGTATAGTGTTTGGAGAGAGGGCAAACAATGAGCAGTTCTTC.

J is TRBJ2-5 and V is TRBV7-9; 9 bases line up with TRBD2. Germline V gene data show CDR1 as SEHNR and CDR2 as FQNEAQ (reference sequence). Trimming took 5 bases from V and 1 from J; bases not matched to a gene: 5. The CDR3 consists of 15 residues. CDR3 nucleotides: TGTGCCAGCAGCCCCCTAGCGGGGACCCAAGAGACCCAGTACTTC. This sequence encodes CASSPLAGTQETQYF. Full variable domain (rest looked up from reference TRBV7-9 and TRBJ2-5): DTGVSQNPRHKITKRGQNVTFRCDPISEHNRLYWYRQTLGQGPEFLTYFQNEAQLEKSRLLSDRFSAERPKGSFSTLEIQRTEQGDSAMYLCASSPLAGTQETQYFGPGTRLLVL.

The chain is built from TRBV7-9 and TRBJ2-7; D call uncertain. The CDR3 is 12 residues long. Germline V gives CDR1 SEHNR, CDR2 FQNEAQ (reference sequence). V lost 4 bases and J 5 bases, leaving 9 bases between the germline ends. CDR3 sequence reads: CASSSLPDEQYF. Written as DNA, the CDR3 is TGTGCCAGCAGCTCCTTACCGGACGAGCAGTACTTC.

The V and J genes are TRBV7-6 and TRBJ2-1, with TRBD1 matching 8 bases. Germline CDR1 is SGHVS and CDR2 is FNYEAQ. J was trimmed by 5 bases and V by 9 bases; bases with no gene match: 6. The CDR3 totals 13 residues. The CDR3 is CASGQGGDNEQFF. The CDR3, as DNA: TGTGCCAGTGGACAGGGTGGAGACAATGAGCAGTTCTTC. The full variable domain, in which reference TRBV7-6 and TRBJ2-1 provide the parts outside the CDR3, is GAGVSQSPRYKVTKRGQDVALRCDPISGHVSLYWYRQALGQGPEFLTYFNYEAQQDKSGLPNDRFSAERPEGSISTLTIQRTEQRDSAMYRCASGQGGDNEQFFGPGTRLTVL.

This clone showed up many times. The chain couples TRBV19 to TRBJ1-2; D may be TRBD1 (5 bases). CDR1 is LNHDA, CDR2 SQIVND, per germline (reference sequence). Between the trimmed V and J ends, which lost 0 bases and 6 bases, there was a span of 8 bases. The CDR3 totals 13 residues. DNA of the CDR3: TGTGCCAGTAGTATAGATAGAGGGGATGGCTACACCTTC. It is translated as CASSIDRGDGYTF.

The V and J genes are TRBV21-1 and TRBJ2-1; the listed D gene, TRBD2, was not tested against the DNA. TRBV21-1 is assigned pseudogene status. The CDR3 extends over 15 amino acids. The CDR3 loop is CASSKANSGAGGQFF. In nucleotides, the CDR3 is TGTGCCAGCAGCAAAGCCAATAGCGGGGCTGGGGGGCAGTTCTTC.

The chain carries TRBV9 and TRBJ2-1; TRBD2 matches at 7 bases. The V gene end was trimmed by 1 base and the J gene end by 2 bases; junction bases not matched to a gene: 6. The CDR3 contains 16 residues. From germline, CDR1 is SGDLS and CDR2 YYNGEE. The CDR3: CASSVRSGGTYNEQFF. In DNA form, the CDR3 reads TGTGCCAGCAGCGTAAGGTCGGGAGGAACCTACAATGAGCAGTTCTTC.

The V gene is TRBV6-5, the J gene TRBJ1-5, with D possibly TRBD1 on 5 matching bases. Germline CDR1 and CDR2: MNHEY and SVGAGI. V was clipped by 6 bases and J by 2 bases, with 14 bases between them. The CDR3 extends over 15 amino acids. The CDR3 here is CASSVVRGGNQPQHF. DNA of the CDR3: TGTGCCAGCAGCGTGGTGAGGGGAGGCAATCAGCCCCAGCATTTT.

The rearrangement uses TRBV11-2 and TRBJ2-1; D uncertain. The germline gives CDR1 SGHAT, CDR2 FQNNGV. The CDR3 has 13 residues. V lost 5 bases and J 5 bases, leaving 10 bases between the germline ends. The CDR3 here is CASSPPYHNEQFF. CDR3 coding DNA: TGTGCCAGCAGCCCCCCCTACCACAATGAGCAGTTCTTC.

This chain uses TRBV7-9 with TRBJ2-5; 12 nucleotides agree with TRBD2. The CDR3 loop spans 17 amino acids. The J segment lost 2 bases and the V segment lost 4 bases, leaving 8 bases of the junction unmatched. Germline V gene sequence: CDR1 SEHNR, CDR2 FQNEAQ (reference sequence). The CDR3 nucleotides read TGTGCCAGCAGCTCCCCCGGGACTAGCGGGCGTCAAGAGACCCAGTACTTC. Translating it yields CASSSPGTSGRQETQYF.

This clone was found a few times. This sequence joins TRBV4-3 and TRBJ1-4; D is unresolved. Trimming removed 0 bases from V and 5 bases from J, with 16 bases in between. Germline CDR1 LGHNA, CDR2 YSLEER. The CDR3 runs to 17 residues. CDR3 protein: CASSQDGLTRENEKLFF. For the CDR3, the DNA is TGCGCCAGCAGCCAAGATGGTCTAACGCGGGAAAATGAAAAACTGTTTTTT.

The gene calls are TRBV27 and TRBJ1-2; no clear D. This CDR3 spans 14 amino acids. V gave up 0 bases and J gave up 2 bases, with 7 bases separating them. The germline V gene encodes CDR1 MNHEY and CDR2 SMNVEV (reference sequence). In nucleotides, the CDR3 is TGTGCCAGCAGTTTATCGACGGGAAACTATGGCTACACCTTC. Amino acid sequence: CASSLSTGNYGYTF.

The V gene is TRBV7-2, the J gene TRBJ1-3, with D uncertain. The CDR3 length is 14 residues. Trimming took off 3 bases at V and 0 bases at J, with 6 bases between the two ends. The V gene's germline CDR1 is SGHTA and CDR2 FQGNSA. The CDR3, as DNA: TGTGCCAGCAGCTTTATCCGCTCTGGAAACACCATATATTTT. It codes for CASSFIRSGNTIYF.

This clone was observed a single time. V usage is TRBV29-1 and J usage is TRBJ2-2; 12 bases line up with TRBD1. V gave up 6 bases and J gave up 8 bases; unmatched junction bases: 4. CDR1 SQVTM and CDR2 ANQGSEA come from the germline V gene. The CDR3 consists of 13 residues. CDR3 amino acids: CSVGTGGGGELFF. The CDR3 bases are TGCAGCGTGGGGACAGGGGGCGGAGGGGAGCTGTTTTTT.

The CDR3 spells CASSELVRSTYEQYF. The CDR3 DNA reads as TGTGCCAGCAGTGAATTAGTGAGGTCCACCTACGAGCAGTACTTC. The gene calls are TRBV2 and TRBJ2-7; no definite D call. Trimming left V 2 bases short and J 2 bases short, with 13 bases between. Germline V gene lookup returns CDR1 SNHLY and CDR2 FYNNEI. The CDR3 totals 15 residues.

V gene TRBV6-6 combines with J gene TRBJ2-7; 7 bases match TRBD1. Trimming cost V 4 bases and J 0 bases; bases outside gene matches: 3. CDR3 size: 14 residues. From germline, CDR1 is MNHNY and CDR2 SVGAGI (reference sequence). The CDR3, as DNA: TGTGCCAGCAGTTCCGGGGACAGCTCCTACGAGCAGTACTTC. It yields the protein CASSSGDSSYEQYF.

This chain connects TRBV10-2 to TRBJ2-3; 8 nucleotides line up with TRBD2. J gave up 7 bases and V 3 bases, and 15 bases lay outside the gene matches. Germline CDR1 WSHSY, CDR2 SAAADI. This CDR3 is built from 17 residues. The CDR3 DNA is TGCGCCAGCAGTGAAAGGTTAGCGGGGATGCAAGAGTATACGCAGTATTTT. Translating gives CASSERLAGMQEYTQYF.

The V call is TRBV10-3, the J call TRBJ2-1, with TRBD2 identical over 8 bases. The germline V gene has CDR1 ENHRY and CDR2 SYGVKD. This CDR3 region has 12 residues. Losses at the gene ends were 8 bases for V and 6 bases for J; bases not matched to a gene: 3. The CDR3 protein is CAIPTSGNEQFF. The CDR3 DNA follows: TGTGCCATCCCCACTAGCGGCAATGAGCAGTTCTTC.

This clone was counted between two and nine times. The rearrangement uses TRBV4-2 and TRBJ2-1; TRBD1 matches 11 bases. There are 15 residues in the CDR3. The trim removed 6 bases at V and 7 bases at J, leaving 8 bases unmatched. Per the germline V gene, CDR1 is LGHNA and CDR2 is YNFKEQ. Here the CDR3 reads CASSYGTGGGNEQFF. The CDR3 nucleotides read TGTGCCAGCAGTTACGGGACAGGGGGGGGTAATGAGCAGTTCTTC.